These 9 T cell receptor beta chains share one sample of origin, sequenced in a study of neoadjuvant anti-PD-1 for oral cavity cancer. Clones were read by immunoSEQ multiplex PCR, and TCRdb kept only the in-frame ones, dropping some. The sample lists around 60,000 clones, roughly three quarters seen once, with 2.6% in the top ten. The source material was PBMCs, sampled before nivolumab (anti-PD-1) treatment. All receptors derive from a person aged 40 to 85 with oral cavity squamous cell carcinoma.

This chain links TRBV27 with TRBJ2-1; 10 bases align to TRBD2. The germline V gene encodes CDR1 MNHEY and CDR2 SMNVEV (reference sequence). V gave up 3 bases and J gave up 9 bases; unmatched junction bases: 8. This CDR3 has 15 amino acids. The CDR3 is CASSFLAGEFGEQFF. CDR3 nucleotide sequence: TGTGCCAGCAGTTTCCTAGCGGGGGAGTTTGGTGAGCAGTTCTTC.

J is TRBJ1-6 and V is TRBV7-3, with 8 positions matching TRBD1. After removal of 5 bases from V and 7 bases from J, the junction contained 4 bases not matched to a gene. This CDR3 comprises 14 residues. The germline V gene has CDR1 SGHTA and CDR2 FQGTGA. Here the CDR3 reads CASSLRQGNSPLHF. Here the CDR3 DNA reads TGTGCCAGCAGCCTCCGACAGGGGAATTCACCCCTCCACTTT.

V and J are TRBV7-9 and TRBJ2-7; no firm D call. From germline, CDR1 is SEHNR and CDR2 FQNEAQ (reference sequence). The CDR3 has 10 residues. Trimming shortened V by 5 bases and J by 3 bases, and 2 bases separated the two germline ends. CDR3 DNA: TGTGCCAGCAGCGGCTACGAGCAGTACTTC. Translated: CASSGYEQYF.

The chain links TRBV6-6 to TRBJ1-5; perhaps TRBD1 as D (5 bases). Trimming stripped 5 bases from V and 8 bases from J, with 16 bases between. Looked up from germline, CDR1 is MNHNY and CDR2 is SVGAGI (reference sequence). The CDR3 has 14 residues. The CDR3, as DNA: TGTGCCAGCAGTCCAACCCAGGGAAGGAAGCCCCAGCATTTT. It encodes CASSPTQGRKPQHF.

This clone appeared a single time. V is TRBV14 and J is TRBJ1-2, with D uncertain. The germline V gene encodes CDR1 SGHDN and CDR2 FVKESK. V was pared by 3 bases and J by 7 bases, with 15 bases between. This CDR3 comprises 14 residues. The CDR3 spells CASSQAGGVGGYTF. DNA for the CDR3: TGTGCCAGCAGCCAGGCTGGTGGTGTAGGTGGCTACACCTTC.

The CDR3 DNA follows: TGTGCCAGCAGTTTCCGGGACAGGCAATTATATGGCTACACCTTC. As protein: CASSFRDRQLYGYTF. This sequence joins TRBV28 and TRBJ1-2, with TRBD1 matching over 8 bases. V shed 3 bases and J 5 bases; nucleotides not matched to a gene: 8. Germline-derived CDR1 and CDR2 are MDHEN and SYDVKM. This CDR3 has 15 residues.

The rearrangement joins TRBV11-2 to TRBJ2-7, with a possible D match to TRBD2 (5 bases). The CDR3 consists of 15 residues. Germline V gene data show CDR1 as SGHAT and CDR2 as FQNNGV. Trimming pared 6 bases from V and 3 bases from J, leaving 18 bases between. CDR3 in DNA: TGTGCCAGCAGTTTTTACGGGGATAACCTCTACGAGCAGTACTTC. It encodes CASSFYGDNLYEQYF.

The chain joins TRBV5-1 to TRBJ1-1, with D possibly being TRBD1 (6 bases). The CDR3 is made up of 15 amino acids. The V and J ends lost 4 bases and 1 base respectively, with 14 bases between them. CDR1 and CDR2 (germline): SGHRS, YFSETQ. The CDR3 spells CASSPPGHSNTEAFF. The CDR3 region has the DNA TGCGCCAGCAGCCCTCCGGGACACTCGAACACTGAAGCTTTCTTT.

The chain recombines TRBV11-3 with TRBJ2-2; D call uncertain. Trimming shortened V by 0 bases and J by 2 bases, and 4 bases separated the two germline ends. Germline V lookup: CDR1 SGHNT, CDR2 YENEEA. This CDR3 has 14 amino acids. DNA of the CDR3: TGTGCCAGCAGCTTAGATCGTAACACCGGGGAGCTGTTTTTT. Translation gives CASSLDRNTGELFF. Full variable domain (remainder filled in from reference TRBV11-3 and TRBJ2-2): EAGVVQSPRYKIIEKKQPVAFWCNPISGHNTLYWYLQNLGQGPELLIRYENEEAVDDSQLPKDRFSAERLKGVDSTLKIQPAELGDSAVYLCASSLDRNTGELFFGEGSRLTVL.